This is a list of T cell receptor beta chains from one sample in a study of CD8+ T cells in alopecia areata. The protocol was immunoSEQ multiplex PCR, while the TCRdb copy is restricted to in-frame clones and leaves out a portion. The sample lists about 220,000 clones, about 58% occurring once. This specimen consisted of CD4+ T cells sorted from blood, obtained at week 4, from a patient treated with tofacitinib. These TCRs come from a human donor with alopecia areata. Both conserved end residues are part of each CDR3. A D gene is named only where the DNA matches it firmly. The size field is filled for only some rows; it gives once, few, many or a size class.

J gene,clone size,D gene,V gene,CDR3 DNA,CDR3 protein
TRBJ1-5,.,TRBD1,TRBV5-6,TGTGCCAGCAGCTTGTACAGGGGAGGCAATCAGCCCCAGCATTTT,CASSLYRGGNQPQHF
TRBJ2-5,.,TRBD1,TRBV7-2,TGTGCCAGCAGCACCCCTCGACAGGGGGTACGAGAGACCCAGTACTTC,CASSTPRQGVRETQYF
TRBJ2-3,.,TRBD1,TRBV4-2,TGTGCCAGCAGCCCCAATCCCGGGACAGGGGCAGATACGCAGTATTTT,CASSPNPGTGADTQYF
TRBJ1-4,.,.,TRBV19,TGTGCCAGTAGTTTGACAGCGGAAAAACTGTTTTTT,CASSLTAEKLFF
TRBJ2-1,.,.,TRBV7-2,TGTGCCAGCAGCTTAATGGCAGGGCGGGTAAATGAGCAGTTCTTC,CASSLMAGRVNEQFF
TRBJ1-2,.,.,TRBV5-6,TGTGCCAGCAGCGATCAGGGACTGCGAGGCTACACCTTC,CASSDQGLRGYTF
TRBJ2-7,many,.,TRBV7-2,TGTGCCAGCAGCTTAGAAGGAGATCGGCAGTACTTC,CASSLEGDRQYF
TRBJ1-6,few,.,TRBV19,TGTGCCAGTATGCAGGAGAATAATTCACCCCTCCACTTT,CASMQENNSPLHF
TRBJ1-2,.,.,TRBV30,TGTGCCTGGAGTTTAGGCGAGATCTATGGCTACACCTTC,CAWSLGEIYGYTF
TRBJ1-1,.,.,TRBV7-3,TGTGCCAGCAGCTTACAAGGAGGTAACACTGAAGCTTTCTTT,CASSLQGGNTEAFF
TRBJ1-1,.,.,TRBV5-1,TGCGCCAGCAGCTTGGATCTTGGTACGACTGAAGCTTTCTTT,CASSLDLGTTEAFF
TRBJ1-2,.,.,TRBV7-2,TGTGCCAGCAGCTTGGCGGGACTCGACTATGGCTACACCTTC,CASSLAGLDYGYTF
TRBJ1-5,.,.,TRBV9,TGTGCCAGCAGCGTTGACCCCAATCAGCCCCAGCATTTT,CASSVDPNQPQHF
TRBJ1-1,.,.,TRBV27,TGTGCCAGCAGTTTCCACGGACAGTCTGAAGCTTTCTTT,CASSFHGQSEAFF
TRBJ1-1,.,.,TRBV15,TGTGCCACCAGCAGTCCGGATCAGAACACTGAAGCTTTCTTT,CATSSPDQNTEAFF
TRBJ2-3,.,.,TRBV5-1,TGCGCCAGCAGCCCGCAGAGTAGCCCCACAGATACGCAGTATTTT,CASSPQSSPTDTQYF
TRBJ2-6,few,TRBD2,TRBV29-1,TGCAGCGTACGAGCGGGGGGCGACGAAATCTCTGGGGCCAACGTCCTGACTTTC,CSVRAGGDEISGANVLTF
TRBJ2-7,.,.,TRBV7-2,TGTGCCAGCAGCCAAGGACTGATATCCTACGAGCAGTACTTC,CASSQGLISYEQYF
TRBJ1-6,few,TRBD1,TRBV14,TGTGCCAGCAGGATACAGGGGAATTCACCCCTCCACTTT,CASRIQGNSPLHF
TRBJ2-1,.,TRBD2,TRBV30,TGTGCCTGGACTAGCGGGGCCTACAATGAGCAGTTCTTC,CAWTSGAYNEQFF
TRBJ2-1,.,.,TRBV5-1,TGCGCCAGCAACGCCCCGACAGCTTGGGGTGAGCAGTTCTTC,CASNAPTAWGEQFF
TRBJ1-1,few,.,TRBV29-1,TGCAGCGCGCCCGGGGGGGCGTGGGCCGCTGAAGCTTTCTTT,CSAPGGAWAAEAFF
TRBJ2-1,few,TRBD2,TRBV28,TGTGCCAGCAGAACTCCTAGCGGTTACAATGAGCAGTTCTTC,CASRTPSGYNEQFF
TRBJ1-2,.,TRBD1,TRBV29-1,TGCAGCGTCGGACAGGGGCCTAACTATGGCTACACCTTC,CSVGQGPNYGYTF
TRBJ2-3,few,.,TRBV5-4,TGTGCCAGCAGCAAAGGACCCGAGAGCACAGATACGCAGTATTTT,CASSKGPESTDTQYF
TRBJ2-2,.,.,TRBV7-2,TGTGCCAGCAGCCGCCCCGGAGGCACCGGGGAGCTGTTTTTT,CASSRPGGTGELFF
TRBJ1-1,.,.,TRBV9,TGTGCCAGCAGCGTAGATTGGACGATGAACACTGAAGCTTTCTTT,CASSVDWTMNTEAFF
TRBJ1-5,.,TRBD1,TRBV23-1,TGCGCCAGCAGTCAATCGATTGGAGGGGGCTTATGCAATCAGCCCCAGCATTTT,CASSQSIGGGLCNQPQHF
TRBJ2-3,few,TRBD2,TRBV7-3,TGTGCCAGCAGCTTAGAGGCGGGGGGCATAAACACAGATACGCAGTATTTT,CASSLEAGGINTDTQYF
TRBJ2-1,.,.,TRBV4-3,TGCGCCAGCAGCCAGGAATCCTACAATGAGCAGTTCTTC,CASSQESYNEQFF
TRBJ1-6,.,.,TRBV7-3,TGTGCCAGCAGACAGGGAGGGGAAGGTTCACCCCTCCACTTT,CASRQGGEGSPLHF
TRBJ1-2,.,.,TRBV5-1,TGCGCCAGCAGCTTGGAGGCGCTTGGCTATGGCTACACCTTC,CASSLEALGYGYTF
TRBJ1-1,.,TRBD1,TRBV30,TGTGCCCGGACAGGGGGGCTGAACACTGAAGCTTTCTTT,CARTGGLNTEAFF
TRBJ2-3,.,.,TRBV10-3,TGTGCCATCAGTGACCACGCGGGAGATACGCAGTATTTT,CAISDHAGDTQYF
TRBJ2-7,.,.,TRBV2,TGTGCCAGCGATTATACGGGTCAAGGAGAGCAGTACTTC,CASDYTGQGEQYF
TRBJ1-2,.,.,TRBV29-1,TGCAGCGTTGAGGGCAGGGAGGGCTATGGCTACACCTTC,CSVEGREGYGYTF
TRBJ1-1,.,.,TRBV30,TGTGCCTGGAGACTGGACACTGAAGCTTTCTTT,CAWRLDTEAFF
TRBJ2-5,few,.,TRBV12-5,TGTGCTAGTTCCTTACGGTCAGAGACCCAGTACTTC,CASSLRSETQYF
TRBJ1-6,once,.,TRBV4-3,TGCGCCAGCAGCCAAGTTGTGGGGGCGGAATCACCCCTCCACTTT,CASSQVVGAESPLHF
TRBJ1-6,.,TRBD1,TRBV25-1,TGTGCCAGCAGTGAATCCCGAGACAGGGGGCGTTCACCCCTCCACTTT,CASSESRDRGRSPLHF
TRBJ2-5,.,TRBD2,TRBV5-5,TGTGCCAGCAGCTGGGGACTAGCGGGGAGTCAAGAGACCCAGTACTTC,CASSWGLAGSQETQYF